One sample yielded the 31 T cell receptor beta chains listed below, sequenced in a study of T cells after yellow fever vaccination. TCRdb re-called the 5' RACE reads through MiXCR, storing one row per CDR3 protein. This table holds 400,000 or so distinct CDR3 sequences, more than 5.5% found once. The source material was PBMCs, sampled 5 days after the yellow fever booster vaccination. The receptors shown here come from a man aged 25 to 40 who received the YFV17D yellow fever vaccine.

This clonotype was seen many times. The chain carries TRBV27 and TRBJ2-7, with a weak D call TRBD1 (6 bases). V was pared by 3 bases and J by 0 bases, with 15 bases between. The germline V gene encodes CDR1 MNHEY and CDR2 SMNVEV (reference sequence). CDR3 length: 16 residues. CDR3 sequence reads: CASSFLGHQNSYEQYF. The DNA for the CDR3 is TGTGCCAGCAGTTTTCTGGGACACCAAAACTCCTACGAGCAGTACTTC.

This clonotype was picked up many times. V and J are TRBV16 and TRBJ2-1; D is possibly TRBD1 (5 bases). The CDR3 is 14 amino acids. V was clipped by 3 bases and J by 6 bases, with 12 bases between them. The germline gives CDR1 KGHSY, CDR2 FQNENV. For the CDR3, the DNA is TGTGCCAGCAGCCAGCGGCAGGGATTCAATGAGCAGTTCTTC. Translation: CASSQRQGFNEQFF.

This clonotype was counted at least ten times. V usage is TRBV5-1 and J usage is TRBJ2-5, with D unclear. The CDR3 spans 15 residues. Trimming shortened V by 2 bases and J by 0 bases, and 11 bases separated the two germline ends. Germline V lookup: CDR1 SGHRS, CDR2 YFSETQ. CDR3 sequence: CASSLSAPYQETQYF. The CDR3, as DNA: TGCGCCAGCAGCTTATCGGCCCCGTACCAAGAGACCCAGTACTTC.

At least ten counts were recorded for this clonotype. CDR3 nucleotide sequence: TGCAGTGCTGGCGGGACTCGGGGGGCAACTAATGAAAAACTGTTTTTT. Amino acids: CSAGGTRGATNEKLFF. V gene TRBV20-1 combines with J gene TRBJ1-4, with D tentatively TRBD1 (5 bases). V dropped 5 bases and J dropped 0 bases, with 16 bases sitting between them. This CDR3 region has 16 residues. CDR1 is DFQATT and CDR2 is SNEGSKA in the germline V gene (reference sequence).

This clonotype occurred many times. This rearrangement joins TRBV20-1 to TRBJ2-4; D gene uncertain. The V end was cut by 1 base, the J end by 1 base, with 11 bases between. This CDR3 has 15 residues. The V gene's germline CDR1 is DFQATT and CDR2 SNEGSKA (reference sequence). CDR3 loop: CSARVLATAKNIQYF. Here the CDR3 DNA reads TGCAGTGCTAGAGTACTTGCTACCGCCAAAAACATTCAGTACTTC.

The CDR3 reads CASTPRQGLGPYEQYF. The CDR3 bases are TGTGCCAGCACCCCTCGACAGGGGCTAGGTCCTTACGAGCAGTACTTC. This chain connects TRBV5-5 to TRBJ2-7; 8 bases match TRBD1. CDR3 length: 16 residues. Germline V gene lookup returns CDR1 SGHKS and CDR2 YYEKEE (reference sequence). The V segment lost 6 bases and the J segment 4 bases; nucleotides outside the gene matches: 15.

This clonotype has a count of ten or more. The J gene is TRBJ2-1, the V gene TRBV29-1, with 11 bases matching TRBD2. Unmatched junction bases numbered 4, after V lost 2 bases and J lost 4 bases. There are 15 residues in the CDR3. CDR1 is SQVTM, CDR2 ANQGSEA, per germline. The CDR3 sequence is CSVELGTSGYNEQFF. The DNA of the CDR3 is TGCAGCGTTGAACTCGGGACTAGCGGTTACAATGAGCAGTTCTTC.

At least ten counts were recorded for this clonotype. Its ends do not fully match the called genes, so a read error is possible. The rearrangement joins TRBV28 to TRBJ1-2, with D unresolved. CDR3 size: 11 residues. The V gene's germline CDR1 is MDHEN and CDR2 SYDVKM. Written as DNA, the CDR3 is TGTGCCAGCAGTTTGGGGAGGGATAGGGTCTTC. It is translated as CASSLGRDRVF.

V and J are TRBV20-1 and TRBJ2-1, with D maybe TRBD2 (5 bases). Germline lookup yields CDR1 DFQATT and CDR2 SNEGSKA (reference sequence). The V gene lost 5 bases and the J gene lost 0 bases, with 14 bases spanning the gap. This CDR3 is 15 amino acids long. The CDR3 DNA follows: TGCAGTGCTGACTCGGACTGGAGCTCCTACAATGAGCAGTTCTTC. Its translation is CSADSDWSSYNEQFF.

V is TRBV18 and J is TRBJ1-1, with D tentatively TRBD1 (5 bases). There are 13 residues in the CDR3. Germline CDR1 and CDR2: KGHSH and LQKENI. V lost 5 bases and J lost 2, with 9 bases in between. CDR3 sequence: CASSADRNTEAFF. CDR3 nucleotide sequence: TGTGCCAGCTCAGCTGACAGAAACACTGAAGCTTTCTTT.

This clonotype was picked up a small number of times. This chain joins TRBV2 and TRBJ2-7, with 9 bases that match TRBD2. V shed 5 bases, J shed 1 base, and the junction held 6 bases outside the gene matches. CDR3 length: 15 amino acids. CDR1 SNHLY and CDR2 FYNNEI come from the germline V gene. The CDR3 sequence: CASSPGTSKSYEQYF. The CDR3 DNA sequence: TGTGCCAGCAGTCCCGGGACTAGCAAATCCTACGAGCAGTACTTC.

This clonotype was observed a few times. This rearrangement joins TRBV5-1 to TRBJ1-3, with TRBD1 identical over 10 bases. The ends lost 4 bases at V and 4 bases at J; junction bases unmatched: 5. Germline assignment: CDR1 SGHRS and CDR2 YFSETQ. The CDR3 has 15 amino acids. This CDR3 is CASSAGTGVGNTIYF. The CDR3 DNA is TGCGCCAGCAGCGCCGGGACAGGGGTAGGAAACACCATATATTTT.

This clonotype was seen a few times. This rearrangement joins TRBV12-3 or TRBV12-4 to TRBJ2-3; TRBD2 matches at 12 bases. CDR3 length equals 15 residues. Trimming took 6 bases from V and 0 from J; bases not matched to a gene: 1. The CDR3 spells CASRGTSGSTDTQYF. The CDR3 nucleotides are TGTGCCAGCAGGGGGACTAGCGGGAGCACAGATACGCAGTATTTT.

The chain carries TRBV12-3 or TRBV12-4 and TRBJ2-1; D perhaps matches TRBD2 (6 bases). V dropped 0 bases and J dropped 10 bases, with 7 bases sitting between them. This CDR3 has 12 residues. This CDR3 is CASSLALAEQFF. CDR3 nucleotides: TGTGCCAGCAGTTTAGCCCTAGCGGAGCAGTTCTTC.

The chain uses TRBV29-1 and TRBJ2-7; tentative D call: TRBD2 (6 bases). Germline CDR1 is SQVTM and CDR2 is ANQGSEA. The CDR3 totals 12 residues. The V and J ends lost 7 bases and 7 bases respectively, with 17 bases between them. The CDR3 protein is CSAGLRGWEQYF. The CDR3 nucleotides read TGCAGCGCTGGATTGCGGGGATGGGAGCAGTACTTC.

The chain combines TRBV19 with TRBJ2-3, with TRBD1 identical over 9 bases. V was pared by 3 bases and J by 3 bases, with 1 base of the junction left unmatched. Germline V lookup: CDR1 LNHDA, CDR2 SQIVND (reference sequence). CDR3 size: 14 residues. The CDR3 DNA sequence: TGTGCCAGTAGTATCGGGACAGGGACAGATACGCAGTATTTT. This gives the protein CASSIGTGTDTQYF.

The gene calls are TRBV19 and TRBJ2-2; 7 nucleotides match TRBD2. CDR1 is LNHDA and CDR2 is SQIVND in the germline V gene (reference sequence). V gave up 4 bases and J gave up 4 bases; unmatched junction bases: 9. The CDR3 contains 16 residues. The CDR3 sequence is CASSTTRERVTGELFF. The DNA for the CDR3 is TGTGCCAGTAGTACAACGCGGGAGAGGGTCACCGGGGAGCTGTTTTTT.

This rearrangement joins TRBV28 to TRBJ2-7; TRBD2 matches at 12 bases. V shed 5 bases, J shed 4 bases, and the junction held 3 bases outside the gene matches. The CDR3 is made up of 14 amino acids. CDR1 and CDR2 from the germline V gene are MDHEN and SYDVKM. CDR3 in DNA: TGTGCCAGCAGTCGACTAGCGGGAGTTTACGAGCAGTACTTC. It codes for CASSRLAGVYEQYF.

A few counts support this clonotype. V usage is TRBV20-1 and J usage is TRBJ2-5; TRBD2 is a possible D gene (6 bases). Germline V gives CDR1 DFQATT, CDR2 SNEGSKA (reference sequence). The CDR3 runs 14 residues. V dropped 0 bases and J dropped 5 bases, with 13 bases sitting between them. Here the CDR3 DNA reads TGCAGTGCTAGAGACTCTAGCGTTTCGGAGACCCAGTACTTC. Amino acid sequence: CSARDSSVSETQYF.

The table lists this clonotype with a few counts. CDR3 residues: CASSGDGLFSTEAFF. For the CDR3, the DNA is TGTGCCAGCAGCGGGGACGGTCTGTTTAGCACTGAAGCTTTCTTT. The chain employs TRBV9 and TRBJ1-1; a weak D match, TRBD1 (5 bases). The CDR3 sequence is 15 residues long. Germline V gene data show CDR1 as SGDLS and CDR2 as YYNGEE. Trimming pared 3 bases from V and 4 bases from J, leaving 16 bases between.

This clonotype has just a few counts. For the CDR3, the DNA is TGCAGCGTTGAGGGAGTACAGGGCCGGTTAACAGATACGCAGTATTTT. Translating it yields CSVEGVQGRLTDTQYF. The genes are TRBV29-1 and TRBJ2-3; possible D gene TRBD1, 6 bases. Germline V gene lookup returns CDR1 SQVTM and CDR2 ANQGSEA. Trimming cost V 3 bases and J 3 bases, with 19 bases left between them. The length of the CDR3 is 16 residues.

Ten or more counts support this clonotype. The genes are TRBV7-2 and TRBJ2-1, with D possibly called TRBD1 or TRBD2 (5 bases each). The germline V gene has CDR1 SGHTA and CDR2 FQGNSA. Trimming removed 1 base from V and 2 bases from J, with 9 bases in between. The CDR3 is made up of 15 amino acids. CDR3 DNA: TGTGCCAGCAGCTTAGATACGGGGCCCTACAATGAGCAGTTCTTC. Its translation is CASSLDTGPYNEQFF.

This clonotype was found many times. V and J are TRBV20-1 and TRBJ2-1; D unresolved. Germline V gene sequence: CDR1 DFQATT, CDR2 SNEGSKA (reference sequence). The CDR3 consists of 13 residues. With 0 bases removed from V and 3 bases from J, the gap between germline ends came to 6 bases. Written as DNA, the CDR3 is TGCAGTGCTAGAGATTCTCGCTACAATGAGCAGTTCTTC. It translates to CSARDSRYNEQFF.

This clonotype was seen many times. The rearrangement joins TRBV11-2 to TRBJ2-7, with 7 bases that match TRBD2. V trimming: 2 bases; J trimming: 4 bases; junction bases outside the gene matches: 8. Germline values: CDR1 SGHAT, CDR2 FQNNGV. The CDR3 spans 15 residues. The CDR3 loop reads CASSLNRGSAYEQYF. CDR3 DNA: TGTGCCAGCAGCTTAAATCGCGGGAGTGCATACGAGCAGTACTTC. The whole variable domain, remainder taken from reference TRBV11-2 and TRBJ2-7, is EAGVAQSPRYKIIEKRQSVAFWCNPISGHATLYWYQQILGQGPKLLIQFQNNGVVDDSQLPKDRFSAERLKGVDSTLKIQPAKLEDSAVYLCASSLNRGSAYEQYFGPGTRLTVT.

This clonotype was detected ten times or more. This chain uses TRBV7-2 with TRBJ2-7; TRBD2 aligns across 8 bases. The CDR3 sequence is 15 residues long. Germline CDR1 is SGHTA and CDR2 is FQGNSA. J lost 3 bases, V lost 4 bases, and 8 bases had no gene match. The CDR3 DNA follows: TGTGCCAGCAGCTCTATAACTAGCGGCGACTACGAGCAGTACTTC. Its protein is CASSSITSGDYEQYF.

The rearrangement uses TRBV19 and TRBJ2-5; 8 nucleotides align to TRBD2. V lost 7 bases to trimming and J lost 2 bases; unmatched junction nucleotides: 9. Germline CDR1 LNHDA, CDR2 SQIVND (reference sequence). The CDR3 totals 15 residues. The CDR3 nucleotides read TGTGCCAGTAAACTGGCGGGAGGTGGTCAAGAGACCCAGTACTTC. Amino acids: CASKLAGGGQETQYF.

The V gene is TRBV15, the J gene TRBJ2-7; the match to TRBD2 covers 8 bases. V dropped 5 bases and J dropped 2; count of bases not matched to a gene: 11. Germline V gene lookup returns CDR1 LNHNV and CDR2 YYDKDF (reference sequence). The CDR3 consists of 16 residues. CDR3 nucleotide sequence: TGTGCCACCAGCGGGCTAACCGGGACTAGTCCCTACGAGCAGTACTTC. Amino acids: CATSGLTGTSPYEQYF.

This chain uses TRBV18 with TRBJ2-7; D gene unclear. This CDR3 has 14 residues. The V end lost 3 bases, the J end lost 2 bases, and 11 bases lay between the germline ends. The germline CDR1 and CDR2 sequences are KGHSH and LQKENI. CDR3 DNA sequence: TGTGCCAGCTCACCTCAAAGATTTGCCTACGAGCAGTACTTC. Translation: CASSPQRFAYEQYF.

This clonotype was detected ten times or more. The chain combines TRBV28 with TRBJ2-3; D is unclear. V lost 3 bases to trimming and J lost 4 bases, with 5 bases between them. Per germline, CDR1 MDHEN and CDR2 SYDVKM. This CDR3 region has 12 residues. The CDR3 here is CASSLLSDTQYF. DNA of the CDR3: TGTGCCAGCAGTTTGCTGTCAGATACGCAGTATTTT.

This clonotype was counted between two and nine times. The chain is built from TRBV19 and TRBJ1-2; 7 positions match TRBD1. The trim removed 5 bases at V and 6 bases at J, leaving 12 bases unmatched. The CDR3 runs 15 residues. Per the germline V gene, CDR1 is LNHDA and CDR2 is SQIVND (reference sequence). This CDR3 is CASSQPGRDRNGYTF. Here the CDR3 DNA reads TGTGCCAGTAGTCAACCGGGCCGGGACAGAAATGGCTACACCTTC.

Notes on this clonotype: One junction end does not reproduce the germline sequence, and a read error may be involved. The chain is built from TRBV24-1 and TRBJ1-5; D unresolved. Germline V gives CDR1 KGHDR, CDR2 SFDVKD. CDR3 length: 11 amino acids. CDR3 loop: CATAREQHQHF. The CDR3 DNA sequence: TGTGCCACCGCGAGGGAACAGCACCAGCATTTT.